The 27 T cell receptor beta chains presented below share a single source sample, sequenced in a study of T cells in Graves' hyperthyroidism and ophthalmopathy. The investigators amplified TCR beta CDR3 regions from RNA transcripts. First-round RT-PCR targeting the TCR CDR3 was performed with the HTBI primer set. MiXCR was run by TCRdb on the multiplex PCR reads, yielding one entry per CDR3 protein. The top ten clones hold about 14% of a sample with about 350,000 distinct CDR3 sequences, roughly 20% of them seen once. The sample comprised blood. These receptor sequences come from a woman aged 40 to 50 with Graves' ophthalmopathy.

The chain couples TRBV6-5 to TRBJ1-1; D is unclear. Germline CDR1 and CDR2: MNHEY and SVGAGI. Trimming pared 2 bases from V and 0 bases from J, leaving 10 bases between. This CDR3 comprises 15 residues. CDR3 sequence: CASSYVGSMNTEAFF. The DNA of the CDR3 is TGTGCCAGCAGTTACGTCGGGAGTATGAACACTGAAGCTTTCTTT.

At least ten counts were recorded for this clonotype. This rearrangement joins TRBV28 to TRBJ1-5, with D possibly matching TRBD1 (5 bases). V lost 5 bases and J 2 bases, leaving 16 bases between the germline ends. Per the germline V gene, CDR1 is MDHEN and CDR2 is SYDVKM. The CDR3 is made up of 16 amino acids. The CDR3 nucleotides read TGTGCCAGCAGTGTAGCAGGGAGTGAAGGCAATCAGCCCCAGCATTTT. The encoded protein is CASSVAGSEGNQPQHF. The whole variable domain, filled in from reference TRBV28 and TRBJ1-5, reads DVKVTQSSRYLVKRTGEKVFLECVQDMDHENMFWYRQDPGLGLRLIYFSYDVKMKEKGDIPEGYSVSREKKERFSLILESASTNQTSMYLCASSVAGSEGNQPQHFGDGTRLSIL.

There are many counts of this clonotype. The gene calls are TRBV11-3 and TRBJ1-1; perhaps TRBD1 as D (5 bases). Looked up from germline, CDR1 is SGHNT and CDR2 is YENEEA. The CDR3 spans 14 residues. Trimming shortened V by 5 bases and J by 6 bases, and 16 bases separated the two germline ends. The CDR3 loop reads CASSPGGLGAEAFF. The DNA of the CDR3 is TGTGCCAGCAGCCCCGGGGGACTGGGGGCTGAAGCTTTCTTT.

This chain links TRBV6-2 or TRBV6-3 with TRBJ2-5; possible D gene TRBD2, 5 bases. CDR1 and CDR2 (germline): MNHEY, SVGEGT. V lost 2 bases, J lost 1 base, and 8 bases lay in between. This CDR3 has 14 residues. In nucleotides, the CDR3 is TGTGCCAGCAGTTACGGCGGAGGCCAAGAGACCCAGTACTTC. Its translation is CASSYGGGQETQYF.

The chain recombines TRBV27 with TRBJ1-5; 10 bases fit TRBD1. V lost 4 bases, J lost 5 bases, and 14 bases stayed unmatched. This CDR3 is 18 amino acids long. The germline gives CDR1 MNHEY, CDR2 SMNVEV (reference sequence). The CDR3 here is CASSSRQGARASDQPQHF. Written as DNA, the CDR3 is TGTGCCAGCAGTTCACGACAGGGGGCGCGGGCAAGCGATCAGCCCCAGCATTTT.

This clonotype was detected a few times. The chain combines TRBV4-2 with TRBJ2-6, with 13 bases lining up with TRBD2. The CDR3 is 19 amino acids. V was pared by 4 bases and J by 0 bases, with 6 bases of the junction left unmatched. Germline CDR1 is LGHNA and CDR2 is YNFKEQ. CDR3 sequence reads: CASSRGTSGMLSGANVLTF. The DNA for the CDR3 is TGTGCCAGCAGCCGAGGGACTAGCGGGATGCTCTCTGGGGCCAACGTCCTGACTTTC.

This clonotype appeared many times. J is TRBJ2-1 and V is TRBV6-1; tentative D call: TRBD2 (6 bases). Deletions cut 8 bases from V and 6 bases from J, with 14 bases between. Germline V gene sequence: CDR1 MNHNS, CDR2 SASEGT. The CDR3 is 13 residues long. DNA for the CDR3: TGTGCCAGCGGATTCGGGGGTCCCAATGAGCAGTTCTTC. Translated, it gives CASGFGGPNEQFF.

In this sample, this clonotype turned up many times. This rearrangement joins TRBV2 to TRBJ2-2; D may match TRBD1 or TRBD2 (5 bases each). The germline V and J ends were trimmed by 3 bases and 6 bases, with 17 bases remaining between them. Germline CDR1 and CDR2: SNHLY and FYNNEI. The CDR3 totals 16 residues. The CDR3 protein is CASSDVFPRGPGELFF. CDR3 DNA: TGTGCCAGCAGTGACGTGTTCCCCCGGGGACCCGGGGAGCTGTTTTTT.

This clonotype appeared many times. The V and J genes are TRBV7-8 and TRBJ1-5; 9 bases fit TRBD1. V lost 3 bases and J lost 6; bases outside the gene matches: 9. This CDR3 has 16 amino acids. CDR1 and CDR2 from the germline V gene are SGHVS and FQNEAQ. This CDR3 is CASSLDQTGGGQPQHF. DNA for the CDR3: TGTGCCAGCAGCTTGGACCAAACAGGGGGCGGTCAGCCCCAGCATTTT.

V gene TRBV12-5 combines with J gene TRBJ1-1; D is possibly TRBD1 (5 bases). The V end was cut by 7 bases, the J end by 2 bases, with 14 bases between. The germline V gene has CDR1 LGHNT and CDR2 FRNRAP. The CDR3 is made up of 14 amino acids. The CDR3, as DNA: TGTGCTAGTGATATGGGGCGTGACAACACTGAAGCTTTCTTT. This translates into CASDMGRDNTEAFF.

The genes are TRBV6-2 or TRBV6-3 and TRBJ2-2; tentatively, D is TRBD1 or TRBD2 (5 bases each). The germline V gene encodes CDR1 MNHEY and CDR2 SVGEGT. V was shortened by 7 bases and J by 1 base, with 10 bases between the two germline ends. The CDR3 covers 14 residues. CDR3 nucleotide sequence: TGTGCCAGCACCTCGGGACGGAACACCGGGGAGCTGTTTTTT. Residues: CASTSGRNTGELFF.

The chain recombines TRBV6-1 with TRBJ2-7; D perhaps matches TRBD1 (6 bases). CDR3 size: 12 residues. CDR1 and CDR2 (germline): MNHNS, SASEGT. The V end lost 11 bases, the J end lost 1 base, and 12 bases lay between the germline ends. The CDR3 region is CAVLQGSYEQYF. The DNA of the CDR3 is TGTGCCGTATTACAGGGATCCTACGAGCAGTACTTC.

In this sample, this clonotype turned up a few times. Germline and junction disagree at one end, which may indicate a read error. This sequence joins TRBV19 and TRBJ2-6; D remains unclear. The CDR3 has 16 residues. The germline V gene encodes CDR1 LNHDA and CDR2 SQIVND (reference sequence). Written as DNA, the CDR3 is TGTGCCACTAGTATTCGAATGGGTGCTGGGGCCAACGTCCTGACTTTC. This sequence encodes CATSIRMGAGANVLTF.

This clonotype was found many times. The CDR3 DNA is TGTGCCAGCAATTATGGGGGTTACAATCAGCCCCAGCATTTT. It specifies CASNYGGYNQPQHF. The V call is TRBV6-2 or TRBV6-3, the J call TRBJ1-5; TRBD1 is a possible D gene (5 bases). This CDR3 contains 14 residues. Trimming removed 7 bases from V and 3 bases from J, with 13 bases in between. In germline, CDR1 is MNHEY, CDR2 SVGEGT.

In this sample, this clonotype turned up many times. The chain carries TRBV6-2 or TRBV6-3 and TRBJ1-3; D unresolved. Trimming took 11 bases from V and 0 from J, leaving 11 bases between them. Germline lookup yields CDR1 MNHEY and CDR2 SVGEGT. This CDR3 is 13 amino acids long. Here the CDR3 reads CAGHTSSGNTIYF. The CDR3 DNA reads TGTGCCGGCCACACCTCCTCTGGAAACACCATATATTTT.

In nucleotides, the CDR3 is TGTGCCAGCAGCCAAGCGGGAGGGAGGGCCCAGTACTTC. Its translation is CASSQAGGRAQYF. This rearrangement joins TRBV12-3 or TRBV12-4 to TRBJ2-5, with 10 positions matching TRBD2. This CDR3 has 13 amino acids. With 6 bases clipped from V and 9 bases from J, the junction kept 7 bases outside the gene matches.

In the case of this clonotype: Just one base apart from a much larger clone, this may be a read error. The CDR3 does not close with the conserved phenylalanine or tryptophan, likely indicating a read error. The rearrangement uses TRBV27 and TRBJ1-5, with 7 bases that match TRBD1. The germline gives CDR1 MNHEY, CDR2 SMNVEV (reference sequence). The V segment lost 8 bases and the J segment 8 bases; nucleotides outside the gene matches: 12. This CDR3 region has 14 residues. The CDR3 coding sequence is TGTGCCAGCCGGGAGACAGGGAGAGGAAAGCCCCAGCATCTT. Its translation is CASRETGRGKPQHL.

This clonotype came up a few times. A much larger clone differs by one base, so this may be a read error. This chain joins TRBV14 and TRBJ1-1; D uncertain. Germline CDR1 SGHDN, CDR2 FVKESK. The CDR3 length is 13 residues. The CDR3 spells CASNQLGRTEAFF. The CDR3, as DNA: TGTGCCAGCAACCAACTGGGAAGAACTGAAGCTTTCTTT.

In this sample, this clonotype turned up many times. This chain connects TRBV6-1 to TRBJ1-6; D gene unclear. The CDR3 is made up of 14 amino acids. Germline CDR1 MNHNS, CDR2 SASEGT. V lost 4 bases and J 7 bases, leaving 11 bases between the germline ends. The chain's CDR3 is CASSVSVGNSPLHF. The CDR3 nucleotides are TGTGCCAGCAGTGTATCGGTCGGCAATTCACCCCTCCACTTT.

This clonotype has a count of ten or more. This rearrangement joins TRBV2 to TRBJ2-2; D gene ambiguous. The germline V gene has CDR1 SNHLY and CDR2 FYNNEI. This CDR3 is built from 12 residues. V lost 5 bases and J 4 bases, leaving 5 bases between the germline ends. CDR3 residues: CASSITTGELFF. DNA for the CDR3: TGTGCCAGCAGTATAACCACCGGGGAGCTGTTTTTT.

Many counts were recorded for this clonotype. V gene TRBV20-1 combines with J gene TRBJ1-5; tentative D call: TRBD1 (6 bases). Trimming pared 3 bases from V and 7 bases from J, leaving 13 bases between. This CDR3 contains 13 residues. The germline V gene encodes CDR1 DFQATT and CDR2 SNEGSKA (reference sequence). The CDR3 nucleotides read TGCAGTGCTAGCTCGGGGGGCGAACAGCCCCAGCATTTT. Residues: CSASSGGEQPQHF.

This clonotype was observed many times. CDR3 loop: CALRAVLNTEAFF. CDR3 bases: TGTGCTTTGCGGGCAGTTTTAAACACTGAAGCTTTCTTT. This chain uses TRBV6-1 with TRBJ1-1, with unresolved D. The CDR3 loop spans 13 amino acids. CDR1 is MNHNS and CDR2 is SASEGT in the germline V gene.

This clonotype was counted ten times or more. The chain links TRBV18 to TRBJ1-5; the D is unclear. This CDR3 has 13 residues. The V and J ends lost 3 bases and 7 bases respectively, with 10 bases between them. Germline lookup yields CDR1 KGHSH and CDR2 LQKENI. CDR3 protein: CASSPTPNQPQHF. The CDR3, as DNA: TGTGCCAGCTCACCTACACCCAACCAGCCCCAGCATTTT.

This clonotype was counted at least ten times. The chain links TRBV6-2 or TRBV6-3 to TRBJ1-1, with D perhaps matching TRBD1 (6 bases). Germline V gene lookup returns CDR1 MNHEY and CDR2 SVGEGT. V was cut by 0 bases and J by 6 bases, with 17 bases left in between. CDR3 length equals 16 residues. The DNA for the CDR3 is TGTGCCAGCAGTTACTCGTCACAGGGATGGAGCGCTGAAGCTTTCTTT. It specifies CASSYSSQGWSAEAFF.

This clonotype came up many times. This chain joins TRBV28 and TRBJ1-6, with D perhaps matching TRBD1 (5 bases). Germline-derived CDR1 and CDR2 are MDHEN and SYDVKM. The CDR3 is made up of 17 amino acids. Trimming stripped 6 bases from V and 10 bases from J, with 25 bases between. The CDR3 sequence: CASRMGLIGTGGSPLHF. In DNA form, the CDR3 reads TGTGCCAGCAGGATGGGGTTAATTGGGACCGGGGGGTCACCCCTCCACTTT.

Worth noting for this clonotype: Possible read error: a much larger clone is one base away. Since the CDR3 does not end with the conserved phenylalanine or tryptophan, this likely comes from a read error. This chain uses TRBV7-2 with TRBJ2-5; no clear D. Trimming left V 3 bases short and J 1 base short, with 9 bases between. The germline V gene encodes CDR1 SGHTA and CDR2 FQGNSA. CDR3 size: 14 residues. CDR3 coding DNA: TGTGCCAGCAGCTTTTCGGCGGTCCAAGAGACCCAGTACTAC. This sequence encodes CASSFSAVQETQYY.

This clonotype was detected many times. The chain's CDR3 is CSGSTGAVGEQYF. The CDR3 DNA sequence: TGCAGCGGATCAACAGGGGCCGTCGGAGAGCAGTACTTC. The rearrangement uses TRBV29-1 and TRBJ2-7, with 7 bases aligning to TRBD1. Germline CDR1 reads SQVTM; CDR2 reads ANQGSEA. The CDR3 sequence is 13 residues long. The ends lost 7 bases at V and 7 bases at J; junction bases unmatched: 13.